The entry below gives a single T cell receptor (beta chain) sequence along with its context. The data were taken from a study of control samples from healthy donors and cancer patients. This CDR3 has 14 amino acids. CDR1 and CDR2 from the germline V gene are MNHNS and SASEGT. V was trimmed by 2 bases and J by 7 bases, leaving 14 bases between them. Some clones are missing from TCRdb's copy, which holds only in-frame ones; the method was immunoSEQ multiplex PCR. The sample includes around 110,000 clones, over 90% of them seen just once. Sequences were obtained from blood. The V and J genes are TRBV6-1 and TRBJ1-1, with no clear D. The TCR sequence derives from a man aged 25 to 40 in good health. CDR3 in amino acids: CASSEMGETVEAFF. CDR3 DNA: TGTGCCAGCAGTGAAATGGGCGAGACGGTTGAAGCTTTCTTT.